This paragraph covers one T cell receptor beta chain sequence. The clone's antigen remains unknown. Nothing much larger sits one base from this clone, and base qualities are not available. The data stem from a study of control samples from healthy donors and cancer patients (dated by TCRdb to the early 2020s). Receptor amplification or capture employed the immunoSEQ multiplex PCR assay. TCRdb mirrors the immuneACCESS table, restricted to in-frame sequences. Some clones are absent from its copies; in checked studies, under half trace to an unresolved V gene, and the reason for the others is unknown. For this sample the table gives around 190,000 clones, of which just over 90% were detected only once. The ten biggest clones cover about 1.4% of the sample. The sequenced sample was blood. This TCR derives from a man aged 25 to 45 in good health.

The CDR3 loop reads CASSYGGPYEQYF. DNA sequence: TGTGCCAGCAGTTACGGAGGTCCCTACGAGCAGTACTTC. The V and J genes are TRBV6-6 and TRBJ2-7, and TRBD2 may be the D gene, going by 5 matching bases. CDR1 and CDR2 were assigned from the germline V gene (reference sequence) as MNHNY and SVGAGI. The CDR3 starts with the cysteine, ends with the phenylalanine, and has 13 residues. The read is trimmed to its CDR3 DNA, 39 bases read in frame from base 1. V is shortened by 2 bases, J by 2 bases, and the region joining them spans 7 bases.